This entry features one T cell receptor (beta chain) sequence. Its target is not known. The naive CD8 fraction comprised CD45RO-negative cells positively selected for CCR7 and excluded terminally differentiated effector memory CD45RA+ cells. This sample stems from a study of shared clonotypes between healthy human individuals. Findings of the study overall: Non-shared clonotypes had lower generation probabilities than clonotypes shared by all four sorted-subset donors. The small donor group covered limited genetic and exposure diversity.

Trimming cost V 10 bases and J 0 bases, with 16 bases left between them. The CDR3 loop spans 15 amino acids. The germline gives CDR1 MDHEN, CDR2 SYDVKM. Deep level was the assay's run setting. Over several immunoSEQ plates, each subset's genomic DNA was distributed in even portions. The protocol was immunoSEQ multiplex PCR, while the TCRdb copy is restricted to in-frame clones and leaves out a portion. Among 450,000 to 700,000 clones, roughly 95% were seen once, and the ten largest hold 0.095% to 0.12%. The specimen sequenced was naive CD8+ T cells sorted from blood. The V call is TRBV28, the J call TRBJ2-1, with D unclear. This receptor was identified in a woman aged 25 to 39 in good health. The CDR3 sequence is CATSGALSSYNEQFF. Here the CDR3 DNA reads TGTGCCACCTCAGGAGCGCTGAGCTCCTACAATGAGCAGTTCTTC.